These T cell receptor beta chains were read from a single sample in a study of response to subunit inactivated influenza vaccine. TCRdb called the RT-PCR reads again in MiXCR, with one record for every CDR3 protein. The table lists about 540,000 distinct CDR3 sequences, roughly 25% of them singletons. These data were also reused for a study on T cells expressing NK-cell markers.

Specimen: CD4+ T cells sorted from PBMCs, collected about 11 days after vaccination. The receptors here all came from a man aged 45-60 years who received an inactivated influenza vaccine. CDR3s include the opening cysteine and the closing phenylalanine or tryptophan. D genes are given only for firm matches. Expanded clones get a size class; other rows say once, few or many, or leave the size out.

J: TRBJ1-2; D: TRBD1; V: TRBV11-2; size: few; length: 16; CDR3: CASSRGTGTGRYGYTF; DNA: TGTGCCAGCAGCCGGGGGACCGGGACAGGGAGGTATGGCTACACCTTC
J: TRBJ2-3; D: .; V: TRBV6-1; size: .; length: 12; CDR3: CASQEVGDTQYF; DNA: TGTGCCAGTCAAGAGGTCGGGGATACGCAGTATTTT
J: TRBJ2-2; D: .; V: TRBV7-9; size: few; length: 15; CDR3: CASSAAQQNTGELFF; DNA: TGTGCCAGCAGCGCTGCCCAGCAGAACACCGGGGAGCTGTTTTTT
J: TRBJ2-3; D: .; V: TRBV6-2/TRBV6-3; size: .; length: 15; CDR3: CATTYRSPGTDTQYF; DNA: TGTGCCACCACATACAGGTCCCCTGGCACAGATACGCAGTATTTT
J: TRBJ2-1; D: .; V: TRBV15; size: few; length: 18; CDR3: CATSRDPNRASLPNEQFF; DNA: TGTGCCACCAGCAGAGATCCTAACCGGGCCTCCCTGCCCAATGAGCAGTTCTTC
J: TRBJ1-1; D: .; V: TRBV12-3/TRBV12-4; size: few; length: 14; CDR3: CAGRRGVKNTEAFF; DNA: TGTGCCGGTAGGAGAGGGGTCAAGAACACTGAAGCTTTCTTT
J: TRBJ2-3; D: TRBD2; V: TRBV20-1; size: few; length: 16; CDR3: CSARDHGRGSTDTQYF; DNA: TGCAGTGCTAGAGATCATGGGCGGGGGAGCACAGATACGCAGTATTTT
J: TRBJ2-1; D: TRBD1; V: TRBV20-1; size: few; length: 16; CDR3: CSARGTGRRDPNEQFF; DNA: TGCAGTGCTAGGGGGACAGGGAGAAGGGACCCTAATGAGCAGTTCTTC
J: TRBJ2-7; D: TRBD1; V: TRBV14; size: many; length: 16; CDR3: CASSPATGGSPYEQYF; DNA: TGTGCCAGCAGCCCCGCGACAGGGGGTAGCCCCTACGAGCAGTACTTC
J: TRBJ1-5; D: TRBD1; V: TRBV10-3; size: few; length: 13; CDR3: CAVGQGENQPQHF; DNA: TGTGCCGTCGGACAGGGTGAAAATCAGCCCCAGCATTTT
J: TRBJ2-7; D: .; V: TRBV20-1; size: few; length: 14; CDR3: CSARLPSTSYEQYF; DNA: TGCAGTGCTAGACTACCGAGCACTAGCTACGAGCAGTACTTC
J: TRBJ2-7; D: .; V: TRBV20-1; size: .; length: 13; CDR3: CSAGDTMSYEQYF; DNA: TGCAGTGCTGGGGACACGATGTCCTACGAGCAGTACTTC
J: TRBJ2-1; D: TRBD2; V: TRBV24-1; size: few; length: 16; CDR3: CATSEGTSVSYNEQFF; DNA: TGTGCCACCAGTGAAGGGACTAGCGTCTCCTACAATGAGCAGTTCTTC
J: TRBJ2-1; D: TRBD2; V: TRBV18; size: .; length: 18; CDR3: CASSPRGSGGNSYNEQFF; DNA: TGTGCCAGCTCCCCCCGGGGCAGCGGGGGGAACTCCTACAATGAGCAGTTCTTC
J: TRBJ1-6; D: .; V: TRBV3-1; size: many; length: 13; CDR3: CASSNRQNSPLHF; DNA: TGTGCCAGCAGCAACCGACAGAATTCACCCCTCCACTTT
J: TRBJ2-6; D: .; V: TRBV18; size: once; length: 15; CDR3: CASSRGISGANVLTF; DNA: TGTGCCAGCTCACGAGGGATCTCTGGGGCCAACGTCCTGACTTTC
J: TRBJ2-5; D: TRBD2; V: TRBV7-9; size: few; length: 15; CDR3: CASSPTPREQETQYF; DNA: TGTGCCAGCAGCCCTACTCCGCGGGAGCAGGAGACCCAGTACTTC
J: TRBJ1-1; D: .; V: TRBV2; size: .; length: 14; CDR3: CASVALGRGTEAFF; DNA: TGTGCCAGCGTCGCCCTGGGCAGGGGCACTGAAGCTTTCTTT
J: TRBJ2-5; D: .; V: TRBV2; size: .; length: 10; CDR3: CASMQETQYF; DNA: TGTGCCAGCATGCAAGAGACCCAGTACTTC
J: TRBJ2-7; D: .; V: TRBV19; size: few; length: 13; CDR3: CASSIRDTYEQYF; DNA: TGTGCCAGTAGTATAAGGGATACCTACGAGCAGTACTTC
J: TRBJ2-7; D: TRBD1; V: TRBV20-1; size: .; length: 13; CDR3: CSAPGTGRREQYF; DNA: TGCAGTGCTCCCGGGACAGGCCGGCGCGAGCAGTACTTC
J: TRBJ1-5; D: TRBD1; V: TRBV12-3/TRBV12-4; size: .; length: 19; CDR3: CASSLVYSRGGLGNQPQHF; DNA: TGTGCCAGCAGTTTGGTTTATTCGCGAGGGGGCCTGGGCAATCAGCCCCAGCATTTT
J: TRBJ2-1; D: .; V: TRBV14; size: .; length: 16; CDR3: CASSQEFISSYNEQFF; DNA: TGTGCCAGCAGCCAAGAATTCATCTCGTCCTACAATGAGCAGTTCTTC
J: TRBJ2-1; D: .; V: TRBV4-1; size: .; length: 16; CDR3: CASRHPAGGAYNEQFF; DNA: TGCGCCAGCCGCCATCCGGCAGGGGGGGCCTACAATGAGCAGTTCTTC
J: TRBJ1-2; D: TRBD1; V: TRBV12-3/TRBV12-4; size: .; length: 14; CDR3: CASSFDRERDGYTF; DNA: TGTGCCAGCAGTTTCGACAGGGAGAGGGATGGCTACACCTTC
J: TRBJ2-5; D: TRBD2; V: TRBV15; size: .; length: 16; CDR3: CATSRAPGLASETQYF; DNA: TGTGCCACCAGCAGAGCCCCGGGACTAGCCTCAGAGACCCAGTACTTC
J: TRBJ1-6; D: .; V: TRBV6-2/TRBV6-3; size: many; length: 14; CDR3: CASSSQQGVSPLHF; DNA: TGTGCCAGCAGTTCTCAACAGGGTGTTTCACCCCTCCACTTT
J: TRBJ2-6; D: TRBD1; V: TRBV20-1; size: .; length: 17; CDR3: CSASPPQGAGGANVLTF; DNA: TGCAGTGCTTCGCCGCCCCAGGGGGCTGGTGGGGCCAACGTCCTGACTTTC
J: TRBJ2-3; D: .; V: TRBV18; size: few; length: 16; CDR3: CASSPPSGGPTDTQYF; DNA: TGTGCCAGCTCACCACCCAGCGGTGGACCCACAGATACGCAGTATTTT
J: TRBJ1-1; D: .; V: TRBV7-2; size: once; length: 15; CDR3: CASSLDWAGNTEAFF; DNA: TGTGCCAGCAGCTTAGATTGGGCAGGGAACACTGAAGCTTTCTTT
J: TRBJ2-1; D: .; V: TRBV6-1; size: few; length: 14; CDR3: CASSRRRINNEQFF; DNA: TGTGCCAGCAGCCGTAGGAGAATAAACAATGAGCAGTTCTTC
J: TRBJ2-3; D: TRBD2; V: TRBV2; size: .; length: 14; CDR3: CASSQAGVTDTQYF; DNA: TGTGCCAGCAGTCAAGCGGGAGTTACAGATACGCAGTATTTT
J: TRBJ2-3; D: TRBD1; V: TRBV6-1; size: .; length: 14; CDR3: CASSGQGFTDTQYF; DNA: TGTGCCAGCAGCGGACAGGGGTTCACAGATACGCAGTATTTT
J: TRBJ2-7; D: TRBD1; V: TRBV12-3/TRBV12-4; size: few; length: 15; CDR3: CASSFQTGGPYEQYF; DNA: TGTGCCAGCAGTTTCCAGACAGGGGGCCCCTACGAGCAGTACTTC
J: TRBJ2-1; D: .; V: TRBV7-3; size: .; length: 15; CDR3: CASSLTLASYNEQFF; DNA: TGTGCCAGCAGCTTAACACTAGCAAGCTACAATGAGCAGTTCTTC
J: TRBJ2-2; D: .; V: TRBV30; size: .; length: 13; CDR3: CAWSVERAGELFF; DNA: TGTGCCTGGAGTGTAGAGAGGGCCGGGGAGCTGTTTTTT
J: TRBJ2-2; D: .; V: TRBV6-2/TRBV6-3; size: many; length: 15; CDR3: CASSYALTNTGELFF; DNA: TGTGCCAGCAGTTACGCGCTGACGAACACCGGGGAGCTGTTTTTT
J: TRBJ2-1; D: TRBD1; V: TRBV6-5; size: .; length: 15; CDR3: CASSYETGGYNEQFF; DNA: TGTGCCAGCAGTTACGAAACAGGGGGCTACAATGAGCAGTTCTTC
J: TRBJ2-7; D: TRBD1; V: TRBV12-3/TRBV12-4; size: .; length: 14; CDR3: CVSSPRDRGSEQYF; DNA: TGTGTCAGCAGTCCCCGGGACAGGGGATCCGAGCAGTACTTC
J: TRBJ2-2; D: .; V: TRBV9; size: few; length: 14; CDR3: CASSVGGPNQELFF; DNA: TGTGCCAGCAGCGTAGGGGGTCCAAATCAGGAGCTGTTTTTT
J: TRBJ1-6; D: .; V: TRBV9; size: once; length: 14; CDR3: CASSPADTGSPLHF; DNA: TGTGCCAGCAGCCCAGCCGATACGGGGTCACCCCTCCACTTT
J: TRBJ1-2; D: TRBD1; V: TRBV20-1; size: few; length: 14; CDR3: CSAGDRQANYGYTF; DNA: TGCAGTGCTGGGGACAGGCAAGCTAACTATGGCTACACCTTC
J: TRBJ2-7; D: .; V: TRBV7-2; size: once; length: 12; CDR3: CASSLSLLEQYF; DNA: TGTGCCAGCAGCTTATCGCTCCTCGAGCAGTACTTC
J: TRBJ2-5; D: TRBD1; V: TRBV9; size: .; length: 14; CDR3: CASSRQGTEETQYF; DNA: TGTGCCAGCAGTCGACAGGGGACAGAAGAGACCCAGTACTTC
J: TRBJ1-2; D: .; V: TRBV29-1; size: .; length: 11; CDR3: CSAQGGHGYTF; DNA: TGCAGCGCCCAAGGGGGGCATGGCTACACCTTC
J: TRBJ2-7; D: TRBD2; V: TRBV6-2/TRBV6-3; size: .; length: 19; CDR3: CASSYSPEGLAGISYEQYF; DNA: TGTGCCAGCAGTTACTCGCCAGAGGGACTAGCGGGAATTTCATACGAGCAGTACTTC
J: TRBJ2-3; D: TRBD2; V: TRBV9; size: .; length: 14; CDR3: CASSVRLASDTQYF; DNA: TGTGCCAGCAGCGTACGACTAGCCTCAGATACGCAGTATTTT
J: TRBJ2-5; D: TRBD1; V: TRBV6-2/TRBV6-3; size: .; length: 16; CDR3: CASTRGAGGSQQTQYF; DNA: TGTGCCAGCACTCGCGGCGCAGGGGGCAGTCAGCAGACCCAGTACTTC
J: TRBJ2-1; D: .; V: TRBV20-1; size: .; length: 13; CDR3: CSARDVLNNEQFF; DNA: TGCAGTGCCAGGGACGTCTTAAATAATGAGCAGTTCTTC
J: TRBJ1-6; D: .; V: TRBV27; size: few; length: 12; CDR3: CASSFANSPLHF; DNA: TGTGCCAGCAGTTTCGCTAATTCACCCCTCCACTTT
J: TRBJ2-3; D: TRBD2; V: TRBV11-2; size: few; length: 18; CDR3: CASSFGLAGNPSTDTQYF; DNA: TGTGCCAGCAGCTTTGGACTAGCGGGCAATCCTAGCACAGATACGCAGTATTTT
J: TRBJ2-3; D: .; V: TRBV7-9; size: .; length: 14; CDR3: CASSLPDHTDTQYF; DNA: TGTGCCAGCAGCTTACCTGACCACACAGATACGCAGTATTTT
J: TRBJ2-1; D: .; V: TRBV9; size: .; length: 15; CDR3: CASSVESARYNEQFF; DNA: TGTGCCAGCAGCGTAGAAAGCGCAAGGTACAATGAGCAGTTCTTC